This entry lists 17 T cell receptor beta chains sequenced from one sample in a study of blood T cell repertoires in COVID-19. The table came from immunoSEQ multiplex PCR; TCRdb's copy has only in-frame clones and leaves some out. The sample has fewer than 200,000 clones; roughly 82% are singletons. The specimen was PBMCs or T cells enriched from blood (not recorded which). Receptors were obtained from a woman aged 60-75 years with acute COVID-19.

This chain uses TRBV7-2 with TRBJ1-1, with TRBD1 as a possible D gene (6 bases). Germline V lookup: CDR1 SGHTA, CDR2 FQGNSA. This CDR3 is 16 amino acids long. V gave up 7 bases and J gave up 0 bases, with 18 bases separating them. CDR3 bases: TGTGCCAGCAACCCTACAGGGTCCCTCTTGAACACTGAAGCTTTCTTT. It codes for CASNPTGSLLNTEAFF.

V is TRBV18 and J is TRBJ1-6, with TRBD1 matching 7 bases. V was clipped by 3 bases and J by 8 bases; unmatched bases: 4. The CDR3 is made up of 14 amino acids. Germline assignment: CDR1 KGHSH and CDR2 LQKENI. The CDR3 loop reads CASSPDRADSPLHF. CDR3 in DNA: TGTGCCAGCTCACCTGACAGGGCAGATTCACCCCTCCACTTT.

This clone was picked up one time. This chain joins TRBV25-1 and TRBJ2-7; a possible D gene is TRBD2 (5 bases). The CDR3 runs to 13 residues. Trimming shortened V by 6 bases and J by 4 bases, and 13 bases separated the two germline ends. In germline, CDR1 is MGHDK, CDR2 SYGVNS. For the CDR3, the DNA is TGTGCCAGCAGGAACTCAGGCGGGTACGAGCAGTACTTC. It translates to CASRNSGGYEQYF.

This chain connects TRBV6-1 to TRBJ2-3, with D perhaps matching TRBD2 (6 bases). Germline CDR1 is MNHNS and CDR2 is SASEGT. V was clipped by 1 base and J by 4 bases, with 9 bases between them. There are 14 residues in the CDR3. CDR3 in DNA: TGTGCCAGCAGTGAAGGAACGGGGGCAGATACGCAGTATTTT. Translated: CASSEGTGADTQYF.

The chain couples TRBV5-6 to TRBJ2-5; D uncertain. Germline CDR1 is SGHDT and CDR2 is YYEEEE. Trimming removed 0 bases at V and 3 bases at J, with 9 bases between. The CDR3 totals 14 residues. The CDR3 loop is CASSLAGAKETQYF. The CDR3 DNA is TGTGCCAGCAGCTTGGCCGGAGCCAAAGAGACCCAGTACTTC.

The CDR3 coding sequence is TGTGCCAGCAGCTTAATAGACAGCGAACGGTTTGGCTATGGCTACACCTTC. Translated: CASSLIDSERFGYGYTF. The J gene is TRBJ1-2, the V gene TRBV7-2, with D possibly matching TRBD1 (5 bases). The CDR3 sequence is 17 residues long. Trimming pared 2 bases from V and 4 bases from J, leaving 20 bases between. Germline assignment: CDR1 SGHTA and CDR2 FQGNSA.

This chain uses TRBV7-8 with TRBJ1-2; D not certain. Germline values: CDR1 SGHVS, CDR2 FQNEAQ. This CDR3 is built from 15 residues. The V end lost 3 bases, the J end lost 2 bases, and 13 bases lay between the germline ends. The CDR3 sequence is CASSFSETANYGYTF. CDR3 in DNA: TGTGCCAGCAGCTTCAGCGAGACCGCGAACTATGGCTACACCTTC.

The CDR3 nucleotides are TGCGCCAGCAGCCAAAGTGGGAGGGACTATGGCTACACCTTC. Translation gives CASSQSGRDYGYTF. The chain combines TRBV4-3 with TRBJ1-2; D unresolved. From germline, CDR1 is LGHNA and CDR2 YSLEER. The CDR3 has 14 residues. V was trimmed by 2 bases and J by 3 bases, leaving 10 bases between them.

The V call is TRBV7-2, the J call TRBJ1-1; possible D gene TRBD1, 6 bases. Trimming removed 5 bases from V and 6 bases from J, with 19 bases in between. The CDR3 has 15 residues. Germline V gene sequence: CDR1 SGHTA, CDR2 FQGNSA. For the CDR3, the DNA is TGTGCCAGCAGCCCGTGGGCAGGGGCGAGGGCTGAAGCTTTCTTT. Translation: CASSPWAGARAEAFF.

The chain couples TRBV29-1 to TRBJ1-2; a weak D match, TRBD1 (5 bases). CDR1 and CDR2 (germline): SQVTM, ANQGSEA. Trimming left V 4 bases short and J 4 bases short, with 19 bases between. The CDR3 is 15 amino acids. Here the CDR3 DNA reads TGCAGCGTTGGACAGCGCCTTGATCGCACCTATGGCTACACCTTC. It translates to CSVGQRLDRTYGYTF. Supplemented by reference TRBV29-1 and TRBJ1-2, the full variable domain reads SAVISQKPSRDICQRGTSLTIQCQVDSQVTMMFWYRQQPGQSLTLIATANQGSEATYESGFVIDKFPISRPNLTFSTLTVSNMSPEDSSIYLCSVGQRLDRTYGYTFGSGTRLTVV.

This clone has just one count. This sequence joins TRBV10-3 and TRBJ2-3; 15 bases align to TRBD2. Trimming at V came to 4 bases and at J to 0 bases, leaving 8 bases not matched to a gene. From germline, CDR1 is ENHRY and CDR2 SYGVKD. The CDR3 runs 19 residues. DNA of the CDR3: TGTGCCATCAGTGGACGGACTAGCGGGAGGGCCCCCAGCACAGATACGCAGTATTTT. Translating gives CAISGRTSGRAPSTDTQYF.

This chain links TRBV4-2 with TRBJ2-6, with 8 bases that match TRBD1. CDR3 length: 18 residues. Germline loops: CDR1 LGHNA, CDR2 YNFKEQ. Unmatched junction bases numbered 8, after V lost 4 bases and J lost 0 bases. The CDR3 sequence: CASSLSGTGLSGANVLTF. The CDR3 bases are TGTGCCAGCAGCCTGTCCGGGACAGGCCTCTCTGGGGCCAACGTCCTGACTTTC.

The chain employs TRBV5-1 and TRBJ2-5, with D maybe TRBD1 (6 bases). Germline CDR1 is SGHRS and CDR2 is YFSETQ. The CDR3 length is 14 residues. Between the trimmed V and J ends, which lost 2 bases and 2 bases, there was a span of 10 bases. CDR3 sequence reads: CASSLRTAQETQYF. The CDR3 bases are TGCGCCAGCAGCTTACGGACAGCTCAAGAGACCCAGTACTTC.

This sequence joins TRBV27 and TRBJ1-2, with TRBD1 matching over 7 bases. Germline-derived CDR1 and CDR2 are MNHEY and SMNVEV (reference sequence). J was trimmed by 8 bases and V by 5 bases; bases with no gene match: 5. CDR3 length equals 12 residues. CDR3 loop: CASSHRGSGYTF. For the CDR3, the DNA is TGTGCCAGCAGTCACAGGGGCTCGGGCTACACCTTC.

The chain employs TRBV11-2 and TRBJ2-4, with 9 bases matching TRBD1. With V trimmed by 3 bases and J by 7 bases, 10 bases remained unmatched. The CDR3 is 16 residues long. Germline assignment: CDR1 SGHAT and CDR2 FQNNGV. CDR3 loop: CASSFRDRDLGNIQYF. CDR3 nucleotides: TGTGCCAGCAGCTTCCGGGACAGGGACCTGGGGAACATTCAGTACTTC.

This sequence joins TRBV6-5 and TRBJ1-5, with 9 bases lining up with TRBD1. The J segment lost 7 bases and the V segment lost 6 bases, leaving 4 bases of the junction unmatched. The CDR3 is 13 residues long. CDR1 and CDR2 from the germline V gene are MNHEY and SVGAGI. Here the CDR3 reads CASSGQGRQPQHF. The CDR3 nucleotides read TGTGCCAGCAGCGGACAGGGGAGGCAGCCCCAGCATTTT.

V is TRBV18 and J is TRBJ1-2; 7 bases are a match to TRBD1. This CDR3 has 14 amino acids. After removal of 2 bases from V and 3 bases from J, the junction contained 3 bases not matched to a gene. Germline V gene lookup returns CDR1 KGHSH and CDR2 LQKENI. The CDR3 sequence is CASSPARGYYGYTF. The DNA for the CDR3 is TGTGCCAGCTCACCAGCCAGGGGGTACTATGGCTACACCTTC. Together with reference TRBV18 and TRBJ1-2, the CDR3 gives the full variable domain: NAGVMQNPRHLVRRRGQEARLRCSPMKGHSHVYWYRQLPEEGLKFMVYLQKENIIDESGMPKERFSAEFPKEGPSILRIQQVVRGDSAAYFCASSPARGYYGYTFGSGTRLTVV.